This entry features one T cell receptor (beta chain) sequence. Its matching antigen is unknown. These data belong to a study of T cell repertoires and HLA-DP antigens. Across the whole study: Transduced HeLa cells presented HLA-DP to CD4+ T cells. Alloantigens: one with one groove difference and one with under eleven differences versus self. Average DNA input: approximately 220 ng for CD137+CD4+ sorts, approximately 1,200 ng pre-culture.

Sequencing was performed with immunoSEQ multiplex PCR; in TCRdb, only in-frame clones are kept and a portion is missing. The sample has around 90,000 clones, approximately 89% seen once. V shed 6 bases and J 1 base; nucleotides not matched to a gene: 5. CDR1 is MNHNY, CDR2 SVGAGI, per germline (reference sequence). There are 16 residues in the CDR3. What was sequenced was CD4+ T cells from PBMCs. The receptor was isolated from a man aged 50-60 years in good health and CMV-seronegative. The rearrangement links TRBV6-6 to TRBJ2-2; 10 positions agree with TRBD2. DNA of the CDR3: TGTGCCAGCAGACTTAGCGGGGGGCTGAACACCGGGGAGCTGTTTTTT. Translated: CASRLSGGLNTGELFF.